Below, 20 T cell receptor beta chains from the same sample are listed, as sequenced in a study of metastatic and nonmetastatic thyroid tumors. TCRdb ran MiXCR on the PCR reads. This sample has around 42,000 clones, with around 10% found just once. All patients reached thyroid surgery having received no treatment beforehand. The source material was blood. The receptors were gathered from a female donor with papillary thyroid cancer or a benign thyroid nodule (not recorded which). Some clones in this sample may be carry-over from other donors' samples.

The sample holds many counts of this clone. The chain employs TRBV11-1 and TRBJ2-1; unclear D gene. Trimming left V 4 bases short and J 9 bases short, with 19 bases between. The CDR3 loop spans 15 amino acids. Looked up from germline, CDR1 is SGHAT and CDR2 is FQDESV (reference sequence). CDR3 residues: CASSSLPIGLGEQFF. The DNA for the CDR3 is TGTGCCAGCAGCTCCTTACCGATTGGCCTCGGTGAGCAGTTCTTC.

This clone was detected only a few times. The rearrangement joins TRBV7-2 to TRBJ2-3; TRBD1 matches at 11 bases. This CDR3 contains 16 residues. Trimming cost V 0 bases and J 3 bases; bases outside gene matches: 2. Germline V lookup: CDR1 SGHTA, CDR2 FQGNSA. CDR3 in DNA: TGTGCCAGCAGCTTAGCCGGGACAGGGGGTACAGATACGCAGTATTTT. Its translation: CASSLAGTGGTDTQYF.

This clone was seen ten or more times. V usage is TRBV28 and J usage is TRBJ2-2; D gene unclear. CDR1 is MDHEN and CDR2 is SYDVKM in the germline V gene. The CDR3 consists of 15 residues. The V end was cut by 4 bases, the J end by 1 base, with 10 bases between. CDR3 in amino acids: CASSSDRLNTGELFF. The DNA of the CDR3 is TGTGCCAGCAGTTCCGACCGACTGAACACCGGGGAGCTGTTTTTT.

This clone was seen ten or more times. The chain recombines TRBV5-1 with TRBJ2-7, with 8 bases fitting TRBD1. With 0 bases clipped from V and 2 bases from J, the junction kept 4 bases outside the gene matches. Germline CDR1 SGHRS, CDR2 YFSETQ. The CDR3 has 15 amino acids. The CDR3: CASSLGGTGAYEQYF. For the CDR3, the DNA is TGCGCCAGCAGCTTGGGCGGGACAGGAGCCTACGAGCAGTACTTC. Using reference TRBV5-1 and TRBJ2-7 for the parts outside the CDR3, the full variable domain is KAGVTQTPRYLIKTRGQQVTLSCSPISGHRSVSWYQQTPGQGLQFLFEYFSETQRNKGNFPGRFSGRQFSNSRSEMNVSTLELGDSALYLCASSLGGTGAYEQYFGPGTRLTVT.

This clone has a count of ten or more. V gene TRBV18 combines with J gene TRBJ2-1; D gene ambiguous. The CDR3 contains 13 residues. Germline-derived CDR1 and CDR2 are KGHSH and LQKENI. Trimming cost V 0 bases and J 6 bases, with 6 bases left between them. CDR3 protein: CASSPPSINEQFF. The DNA for the CDR3 is TGTGCCAGCTCACCACCGTCTATCAATGAGCAGTTCTTC.

This clone has just one count. The chain combines TRBV5-5 with TRBJ1-1; TRBD1 might be the D (6 bases). Per the germline V gene, CDR1 is SGHKS and CDR2 is YYEKEE (reference sequence). Trimming removed 1 base from V and 0 bases from J, with 10 bases in between. This CDR3 comprises 15 residues. The CDR3 coding sequence is TGTGCCAGCAGCTTGCAACAGGGCGTGAACACTGAAGCTTTCTTT. Encoded protein: CASSLQQGVNTEAFF.

This clone was detected ten times or more. The chain uses TRBV18 and TRBJ2-3; D gene unclear. Germline assignment: CDR1 KGHSH and CDR2 LQKENI. This CDR3 region has 13 residues. V dropped 3 bases and J dropped 6 bases, with 10 bases sitting between them. The CDR3 bases are TGTGCCAGCTCACCTCCTATCCGGGATACGCAGTATTTT. It yields the protein CASSPPIRDTQYF.

The chain couples TRBV6-1 to TRBJ1-6, with unresolved D. The CDR3 totals 13 residues. CDR1 MNHNS and CDR2 SASEGT come from the germline V gene. Between the trimmed V and J ends, which lost 3 bases and 4 bases, there was a span of 4 bases. The CDR3 protein is CASSDPYNSPLHF. CDR3 DNA sequence: TGTGCCAGCAGTGACCCGTATAATTCACCCCTCCACTTT.

There are many counts of this clone. The chain recombines TRBV19 with TRBJ2-7; D unresolved. V was pared by 2 bases and J by 4 bases, with 12 bases between. Germline V gene sequence: CDR1 LNHDA, CDR2 SQIVND (reference sequence). The CDR3 covers 14 residues. The CDR3, as DNA: TGTGCCAGTAGTATAAACTCACAAGAGTACGAGCAGTACTTC. Its protein product is CASSINSQEYEQYF.

There are many counts of this clone. The chain employs TRBV6-1 and TRBJ2-7; 11 positions match TRBD2. The V and J ends lost 11 bases and 2 bases, in that order; junction bases with no gene match: 5. Per the germline V gene, CDR1 is MNHNS and CDR2 is SASEGT. The CDR3 spans 13 residues. CDR3 bases: TGTGCCCGCCTAGCGGGAGGTACCTACGAGCAGTACTTC. This encodes CARLAGGTYEQYF.

This clone was detected ten times or more. This chain uses TRBV11-3 with TRBJ1-1; 8 nucleotides agree with TRBD1. Germline V gene lookup returns CDR1 SGHNT and CDR2 YENEEA. Unmatched junction bases numbered 2, after V lost 2 bases and J lost 0 bases. This CDR3 contains 15 residues. CDR3 region: CASSLQTGVNTEAFF. The CDR3 bases are TGTGCCAGCAGCTTACAGACAGGGGTGAACACTGAAGCTTTCTTT.

This clone was detected ten times or more. The chain is built from TRBV28 and TRBJ1-5, with TRBD1 identical over 10 bases. V was clipped by 4 bases and J by 7 bases; unmatched bases: 4. Germline-derived CDR1 and CDR2 are MDHEN and SYDVKM. This CDR3 contains 14 residues. The CDR3 nucleotides read TGTGCCAGCAGTTCAGGACAGGGGGGACAGCCCCAGCATTTT. Its translation: CASSSGQGGQPQHF.

This clone was seen ten or more times. V and J are TRBV5-1 and TRBJ1-3; TRBD1 agrees at 8 bases. Trimming cost V 2 bases and J 4 bases; bases outside gene matches: 2. The length of the CDR3 is 14 residues. Germline V gene lookup returns CDR1 SGHRS and CDR2 YFSETQ. The DNA of the CDR3 is TGCGCCAGCAGCTTTGACAGGGGCGGAAACACCATATATTTT. As protein: CASSFDRGGNTIYF.

This clone was found many times. The J gene is TRBJ2-2, the V gene TRBV20-1, with a weak D call TRBD1 (6 bases). This CDR3 contains 15 residues. Germline values: CDR1 DFQATT, CDR2 SNEGSKA (reference sequence). V was trimmed by 2 bases and J by 4 bases, leaving 14 bases between them. The CDR3 DNA sequence: TGCAGTGCTAGATCGTCCACAGGGAGCACCGGGGAGCTGTTTTTT. It codes for CSARSSTGSTGELFF.

This clone was observed at least ten times. The chain uses TRBV5-6 and TRBJ2-1; 7 bases align to TRBD2. V dropped 4 bases and J dropped 7; count of bases not matched to a gene: 11. The germline CDR1 and CDR2 sequences are SGHDT and YYEEEE. CDR3 size: 15 residues. The CDR3 nucleotides are TGTGCCAGCAGCGCTACGGGGAGGGCCAAAAATGAGCAGTTCTTC. Translating gives CASSATGRAKNEQFF.

This clone was recorded many times. The chain links TRBV11-2 to TRBJ2-1; D ambiguous. The CDR3 covers 14 residues. Germline CDR1 and CDR2: SGHAT and FQNNGV. The V end lost 4 bases, the J end lost 3 bases, and 10 bases lay between the germline ends. Written as DNA, the CDR3 is TGTGCCAGCAGCTCACTAACCTACTACAATGAGCAGTTCTTC. Encoded protein: CASSSLTYYNEQFF.

This clone was counted ten times or more. This rearrangement joins TRBV20-1 to TRBJ2-1; TRBD2 aligns across 16 bases. Germline CDR1 reads DFQATT; CDR2 reads SNEGSKA (reference sequence). J was trimmed by 4 bases and V by 4 bases; bases with no gene match: 4. The CDR3 runs to 16 residues. In DNA, the CDR3 is TGCAGTGCTAAGGGACTAGCGGGAGGGCCGTACAATGAGCAGTTCTTC. Its protein product is CSAKGLAGGPYNEQFF.

To note about this clone: One end of the junction fails to match germline, which may point to a read error. This sequence joins TRBV4-1 and TRBJ2-1; possibly TRBD2 for D (5 bases). Germline V gene data show CDR1 as MGHRA and CDR2 as YSYEKL. CDR3 length equals 15 residues. Written as DNA, the CDR3 is TGTGCCAGCAGCCAAGTAGCAGGAGGTAATAATGAGCAGTTCTTC. Protein product: CASSQVAGGNNEQFF.

This clone has a count of ten or more. The chain carries TRBV28 and TRBJ1-1; TRBD1 might be the D (5 bases). V was cut by 8 bases and J by 1 base, with 26 bases left in between. Germline V gene lookup returns CDR1 MDHEN and CDR2 SYDVKM. The CDR3 spans 18 residues. In DNA, the CDR3 is TGTGCCAGCCACTTGCGGGATTCTCGGGGGTGGAAGAACACTGAAGCTTTCTTT. Translation: CASHLRDSRGWKNTEAFF. The full variable domain, with the rest looked up from reference TRBV28 and TRBJ1-1, is DVKVTQSSRYLVKRTGEKVFLECVQDMDHENMFWYRQDPGLGLRLIYFSYDVKMKEKGDIPEGYSVSREKKERFSLILESASTNQTSMYLCASHLRDSRGWKNTEAFFGQGTRLTVV.

This clone showed up many times. J is TRBJ2-2 and V is TRBV20-1; either TRBD1 or TRBD2 may supply D (5 bases each). Trimming took off 6 bases at V and 3 bases at J, with 14 bases between the two ends. CDR1 DFQATT and CDR2 SNEGSKA come from the germline V gene (reference sequence). The CDR3 length is 14 residues. In DNA, the CDR3 is TGCAGTGCCAAAGGGACCTCAGACACCGGGGAGCTGTTTTTT. Residues: CSAKGTSDTGELFF.